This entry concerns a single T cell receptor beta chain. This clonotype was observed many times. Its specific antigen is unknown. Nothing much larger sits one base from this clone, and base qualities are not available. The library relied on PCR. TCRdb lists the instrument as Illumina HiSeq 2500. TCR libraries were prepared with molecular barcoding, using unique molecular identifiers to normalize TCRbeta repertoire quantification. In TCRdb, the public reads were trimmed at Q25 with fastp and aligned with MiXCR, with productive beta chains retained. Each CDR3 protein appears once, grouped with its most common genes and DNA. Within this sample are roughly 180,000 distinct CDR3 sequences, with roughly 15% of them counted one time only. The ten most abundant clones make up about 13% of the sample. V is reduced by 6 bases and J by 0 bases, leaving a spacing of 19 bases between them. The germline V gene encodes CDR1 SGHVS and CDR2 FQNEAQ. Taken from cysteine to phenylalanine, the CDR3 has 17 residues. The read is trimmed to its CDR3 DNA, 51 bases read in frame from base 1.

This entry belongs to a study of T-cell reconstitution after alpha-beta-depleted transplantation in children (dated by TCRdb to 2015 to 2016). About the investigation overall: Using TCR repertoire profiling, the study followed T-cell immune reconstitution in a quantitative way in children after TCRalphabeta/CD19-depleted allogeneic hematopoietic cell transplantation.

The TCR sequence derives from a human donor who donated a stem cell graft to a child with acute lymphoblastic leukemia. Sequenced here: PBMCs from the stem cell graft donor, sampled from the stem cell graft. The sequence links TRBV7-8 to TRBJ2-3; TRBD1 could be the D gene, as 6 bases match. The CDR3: CASSRKQGMGSTDTQYF. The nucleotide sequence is TGTGCCAGCAGTCGGAAACAGGGTATGGGGAGCACAGATACGCAGTATTTT.